The 2 T cell receptor beta chains given below trace back to one sample, sequenced in a study of cytomegalovirus exposure and HLA in healthy donors. Both 60 Vbeta primers and 13 Jbeta primers went into the PCR. This table comes from immunoSEQ multiplex PCR, and its TCRdb copy is limited to in-frame clones, with some not included. The sample lists roughly 100,000 clones; over 60% were seen once. The sequencing sample was made of PBMCs. Receptor source: a man aged 55-75 years in good health and CMV-seropositive.

The J gene is TRBJ2-7, the V gene TRBV28, with D perhaps matching TRBD1 (5 bases). The V gene's germline CDR1 is MDHEN and CDR2 SYDVKM. V lost 7 bases, J lost 7 bases, and 23 bases lay in between. This CDR3 contains 15 residues. The CDR3 nucleotides read TGTGCCAGCACCACCTCTGGGGCAGGGAACAATGAGCAGTACTTC. This encodes CASTTSGAGNNEQYF.

CDR3 region: CASSLEGQGRNQPQHF. The CDR3 DNA follows: TGTGCCAGCAGCTTGGAGGGACAGGGTAGGAATCAGCCCCAGCATTTT. The J gene is TRBJ1-5, the V gene TRBV7-9; 9 bases agree with TRBD1. V gave up 3 bases and J gave up 4 bases; unmatched junction bases: 7. The CDR3 length is 16 residues. Germline V gives CDR1 SEHNR, CDR2 FQNEAQ (reference sequence).